A selection of T cell receptor beta chains follows, all from one sample in a study of blood T cell repertoires in COVID-19. This table comes from immunoSEQ multiplex PCR, and its TCRdb copy is limited to in-frame clones, with some not included. This sample has about 120,000 clones, with 70% to 90% found just once. Sequenced input: peripheral blood. These receptors were obtained from a man aged 40-49 years with acute or convalescent COVID-19. Both conserved end residues are part of each CDR3. Each record gives: D gene, V gene, J gene, clone size, CDR3 DNA, CDR3 protein. A D gene is named only where the DNA matches it firmly. Clone size is not always given. Where it is, it says once, few, many or a class for expanded clones.

>TRBD1|TRBV15|TRBJ1-2|.
TGTGCCACCAGCCAAGACAGGGGCTATGGCTACACCTTC
CATSQDRGYGYTF
>TRBD2|TRBV6-2/TRBV6-3|TRBJ2-1|.
TGTGCCAGCAGTTACTCGGTAGCGGGGGCCGGGATTTACAATGAGCAGTTCTTC
CASSYSVAGAGIYNEQFF
>TRBD1|TRBV5-4|TRBJ1-1|.
TGTGCCAGCAGCGGGCCGACAGGGGTCACTGAAGCTTTCTTT
CASSGPTGVTEAFF
>TRBD1|TRBV6-2/TRBV6-3|TRBJ2-2|.
TGTGCCAGCAGTCTCGACAGGGCGAACACCGGGGAGCTGTTTTTT
CASSLDRANTGELFF
>.|TRBV15|TRBJ2-4|.
TGTGCCACCAGCAGAGATGGAGGGGGGGACATTCAGTACTTC
CATSRDGGGDIQYF
>.|TRBV6-5|TRBJ2-7|.
TGTGCCAGCAGTTTTCACCGGGACTCGTACGAGCAGTACTTC
CASSFHRDSYEQYF
>.|TRBV6-6|TRBJ1-5|.
TGTGCCAGCAGTAGAGGAGGGATCAATCAGCCCCAGCATTTT
CASSRGGINQPQHF
>.|TRBV7-6|TRBJ1-3|.
TGTGCCAGCAGCTTAGATATCAGGGGAAACACCATATATTTT
CASSLDIRGNTIYF
>.|TRBV5-1|TRBJ1-3|.
TGCGCCAGCAGCTTGCAGGGTATAGTCTCTGGAAACACCATATATTTT
CASSLQGIVSGNTIYF
>TRBD1|TRBV6-2/TRBV6-3|TRBJ2-5|once
TGTGCCAGCAGTTCCCCCGTTACAGGGGGCACCCCCCAAGAGACCCAGTACTTC
CASSSPVTGGTPQETQYF
>.|TRBV5-1|TRBJ1-1|.
TGCGCCAGCAGCTTACAGGATCTGAACACTGAAGCTTTCTTT
CASSLQDLNTEAFF
>.|TRBV29-1|TRBJ1-4|.
TGCAGCGCCCGGGGGGATGCAACTAATGAAAAACTGTTTTTT
CSARGDATNEKLFF
>TRBD1|TRBV6-6|TRBJ1-1|.
TGTGCCAGCACCCGGACGACAGGGCTGAACACTGAAGCTTTCTTT
CASTRTTGLNTEAFF
>TRBD2|TRBV5-1|TRBJ2-3|.
TGCGCCAGCAGCTTCACAAGACTAGCGGCGGGCACAGATACGCAGTATTTT
CASSFTRLAAGTDTQYF
>.|TRBV5-1|TRBJ2-4|.
TGCGCCAGCAGCCCCGTCAGGACAGGAGGGAACATTCAGTACTTC
CASSPVRTGGNIQYF
>TRBD2|TRBV5-1|TRBJ2-3|once
TGCGCCAGCAGCTTGCTAGCGGCCACAGATACGCAGTATTTT
CASSLLAATDTQYF
>TRBD1|TRBV10-3|TRBJ2-1|.
TGTGCCACCTTGGGGACAGATGGGGGTGAGCAGTTCTTC
CATLGTDGGEQFF
>TRBD1|TRBV25-1|TRBJ1-1|few
TGTGCCAGCAGTGAGATACAGGGGGTCACTGAAGCTTTCTTT
CASSEIQGVTEAFF
>TRBD1|TRBV7-2|TRBJ1-4|.
TGTGCCAGCAGCTTAGCGGGGGCAGGGGGTGAAAAACTGTTTTTT
CASSLAGAGGEKLFF
>.|TRBV5-1|TRBJ1-3|.
TGCGCCAGCAGCTTGGATCCGGGACAAGGTGGAAACACCATATATTTT
CASSLDPGQGGNTIYF
>.|TRBV5-1|TRBJ2-7|.
TGCGCCAGCAGCTGGACAGCGGGAACCTACGAGCAGTACTTC
CASSWTAGTYEQYF
>.|TRBV4-3|TRBJ1-5|.
TGCGCCAGCAGCCAAGAGCGGGGCGATCAGCCCCAGCATTTT
CASSQERGDQPQHF
>TRBD1|TRBV3-1/TRBV3-2|TRBJ1-3|.
TGTGCCAGCAGCCAATCAGGGGGGCTAGGAAACACCATATATTTT
CASSQSGGLGNTIYF
>.|TRBV5-8|TRBJ1-2|once
TGTGCCAGCAGAAAAGCCGGGAATTATGGCTACACCTTC
CASRKAGNYGYTF
>.|TRBV4-1|TRBJ1-4|.
TGCGCCAGCAGCCAGGGAGGGACAACGGGGGAAAAACTGTTTTTT
CASSQGGTTGEKLFF
>TRBD2|TRBV3-1/TRBV3-2|TRBJ2-2|.
TGTGCCAGCAGCCACGGACTAGCGGGAGGAGTCTTGTCGCGCGGGGAGCTGTTTTTT
CASSHGLAGGVLSRGELFF
>.|TRBV4-1|TRBJ2-7|once
TGCGCCAGCAGCCCGCTATCGGACAGTTCCCTCTACGAGCAGTACTTC
CASSPLSDSSLYEQYF
>.|TRBV29-1|TRBJ1-2|.
TGCAGCGCCGACCCGGGGGACTATGGCTACACCTTC
CSADPGDYGYTF
>TRBD1|TRBV19|TRBJ1-5|.
TGTGCCAGTAGTGCCCCTGGGACAGGCTTTTATCAGCCCCAGCATTTT
CASSAPGTGFYQPQHF
>.|TRBV12-3/TRBV12-4|TRBJ1-2|.
TGTGCCAGCAGCCTCCAGTGGGAGGGCTACACCTTC
CASSLQWEGYTF
>.|TRBV4-1|TRBJ1-1|.
TGCGCCAGCAGCGAGGGGGTAAACACTGAAGCTTTCTTT
CASSEGVNTEAFF
>TRBD1|TRBV6-1|TRBJ1-1|.
TGTGCCAGCAGTGACCGGGACAGGGTCACTGAAGCTTTCTTT
CASSDRDRVTEAFF
>.|TRBV3-1/TRBV3-2|TRBJ1-6|.
TGTGCCAGCAGCCAAGTGGCGGGGGAGAGCTCCTATAATTCACCCCTCCACTTT
CASSQVAGESSYNSPLHF
>TRBD1|TRBV6-5|TRBJ1-2|.
TGTGCCAGCAGCGCAGGGGGCGGCTATGGCTACACCTTC
CASSAGGGYGYTF
>TRBD1|TRBV7-2|TRBJ1-2|.
TGTGCCAGCAGCACCAGGACAGGCGACTATGGCTACACCTTC
CASSTRTGDYGYTF
>.|TRBV30|TRBJ1-1|.
TGTGCCTGGACCCGACAAGAGACTGAAGCTTTCTTT
CAWTRQETEAFF
>.|TRBV7-2|TRBJ1-5|.
TGTGCCAGCAGCTTAGCGACTGGGAGCAATCAGCCCCAGCATTTT
CASSLATGSNQPQHF
>TRBD1|TRBV30|TRBJ1-1|.
TGTGCCTGCGCGGGACAGCTGAACACTGAAGCTTTCTTT
CACAGQLNTEAFF
>.|TRBV7-8|TRBJ1-5|.
TGTGCCAGCAGCTTAGCTGTGGAGGGTCAGCCCCAGCATTTT
CASSLAVEGQPQHF
>.|TRBV3-1/TRBV3-2|TRBJ1-2|.
TGTGCCAGCAGCCCCCAGGGCTGGGGTTATGGCTACACCTTC
CASSPQGWGYGYTF